This T cell receptor beta chain was identified in a study of response to subunit inactivated influenza vaccine. TCRdb redid the calling of the RT-PCR reads with MiXCR, one entry per CDR3 protein. The table records about 700,000 distinct CDR3 sequences, about 15% of them present only once. Germline assignment: CDR1 SGHRS and CDR2 YFSETQ. The CDR3 covers 18 residues. The V and J ends lost 2 bases and 4 bases, in that order; junction bases with no gene match: 7. Specimen: PBMCs from blood, collected 12 days after vaccination. This chain links TRBV5-1 with TRBJ2-2; 14 bases are a match to TRBD2. The clonotype was recovered from a man aged 45-65 years who received an inactivated influenza vaccine. The CDR3, as DNA: TGCGCCAGCAGCTTACAAGGGACTAGCGGGAGTGGCACCGGGGAGCTGTTTTTT. Encoded protein: CASSLQGTSGSGTGELFF.